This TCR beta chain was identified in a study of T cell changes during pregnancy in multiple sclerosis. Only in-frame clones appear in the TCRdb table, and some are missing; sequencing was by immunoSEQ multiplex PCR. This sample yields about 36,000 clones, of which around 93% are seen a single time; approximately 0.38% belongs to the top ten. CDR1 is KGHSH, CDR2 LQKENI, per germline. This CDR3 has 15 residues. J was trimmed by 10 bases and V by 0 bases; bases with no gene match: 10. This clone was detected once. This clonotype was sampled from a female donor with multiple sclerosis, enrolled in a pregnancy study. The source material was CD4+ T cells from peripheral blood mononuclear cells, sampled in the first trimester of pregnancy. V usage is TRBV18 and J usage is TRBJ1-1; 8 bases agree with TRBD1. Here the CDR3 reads CASSPPPGQAPAAFF. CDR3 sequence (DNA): TGTGCCAGCTCACCACCTCCGGGACAGGCCCCAGCAGCTTTCTTT.